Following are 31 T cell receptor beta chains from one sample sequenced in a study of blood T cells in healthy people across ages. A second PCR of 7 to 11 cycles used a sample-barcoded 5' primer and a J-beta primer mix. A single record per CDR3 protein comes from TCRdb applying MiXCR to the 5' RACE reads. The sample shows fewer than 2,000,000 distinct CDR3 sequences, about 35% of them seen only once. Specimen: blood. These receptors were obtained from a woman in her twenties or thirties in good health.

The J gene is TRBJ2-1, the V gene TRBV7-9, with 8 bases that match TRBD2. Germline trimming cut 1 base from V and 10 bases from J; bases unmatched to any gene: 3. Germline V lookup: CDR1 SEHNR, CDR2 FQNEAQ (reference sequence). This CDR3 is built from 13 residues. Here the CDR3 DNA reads TGTGCCAGCAGCTTAGTACTAGCGGACGAGCAGTTCTTC. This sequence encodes CASSLVLADEQFF.

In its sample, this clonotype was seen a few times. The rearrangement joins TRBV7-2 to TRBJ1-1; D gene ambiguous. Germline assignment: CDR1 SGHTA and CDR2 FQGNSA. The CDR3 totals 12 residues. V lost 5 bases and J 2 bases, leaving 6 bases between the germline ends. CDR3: CASSVVNTEAFF. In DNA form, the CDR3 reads TGTGCCAGCAGCGTAGTAAACACTGAAGCTTTCTTT.

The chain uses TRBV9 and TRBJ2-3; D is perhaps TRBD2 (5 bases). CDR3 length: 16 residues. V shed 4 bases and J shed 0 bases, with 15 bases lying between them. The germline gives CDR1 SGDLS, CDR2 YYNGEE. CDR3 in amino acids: CASSMQSGVSTDTQYF. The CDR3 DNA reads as TGTGCCAGCAGCATGCAAAGCGGAGTGAGCACAGATACGCAGTATTTT.

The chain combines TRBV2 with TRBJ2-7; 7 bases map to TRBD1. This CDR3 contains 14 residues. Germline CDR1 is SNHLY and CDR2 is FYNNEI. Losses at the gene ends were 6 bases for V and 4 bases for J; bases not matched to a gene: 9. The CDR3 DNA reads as TGTGCCAGCAGGCGACAGGGTTCGGGGTACGAGCAGTACTTC. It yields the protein CASRRQGSGYEQYF.

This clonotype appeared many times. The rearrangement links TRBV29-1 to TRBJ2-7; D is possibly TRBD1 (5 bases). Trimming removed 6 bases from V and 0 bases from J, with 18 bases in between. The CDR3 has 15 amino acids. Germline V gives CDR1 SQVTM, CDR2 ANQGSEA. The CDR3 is CSVALETAYSYEQYF. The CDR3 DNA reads TGCAGCGTCGCCCTGGAGACAGCCTACTCCTACGAGCAGTACTTC.

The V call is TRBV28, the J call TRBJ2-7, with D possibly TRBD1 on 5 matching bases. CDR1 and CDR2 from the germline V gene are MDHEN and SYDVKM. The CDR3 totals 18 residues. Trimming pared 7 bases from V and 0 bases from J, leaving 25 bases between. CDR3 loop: CASTKKGVESLDSYEQYF. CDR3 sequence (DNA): TGTGCCAGCACCAAAAAAGGGGTGGAGTCGTTGGACTCCTACGAGCAGTACTTC.

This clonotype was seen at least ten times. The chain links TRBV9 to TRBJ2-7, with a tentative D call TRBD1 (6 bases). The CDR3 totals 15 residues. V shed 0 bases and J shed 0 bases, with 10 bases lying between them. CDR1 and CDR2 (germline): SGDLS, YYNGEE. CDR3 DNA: TGTGCCAGCAGCGTAGACACCAGGGGCTCCTACGAGCAGTACTTC. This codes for CASSVDTRGSYEQYF. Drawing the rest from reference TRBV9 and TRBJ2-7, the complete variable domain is DSGVTQTPKHLITATGQRVTLRCSPRSGDLSVYWYQQSLDQGLQFLIQYYNGEERAKGNILERFSAQQFPDLHSELNLSSLELGDSALYFCASSVDTRGSYEQYFGPGTRLTVT.

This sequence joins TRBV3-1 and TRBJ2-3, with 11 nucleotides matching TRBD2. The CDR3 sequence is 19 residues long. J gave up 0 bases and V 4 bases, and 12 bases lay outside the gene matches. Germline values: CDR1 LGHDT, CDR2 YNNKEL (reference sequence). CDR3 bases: TGTGCCAGCAGCCTGATAGCGGGACTAGCGGTCGCTAGCACAGATACGCAGTATTTT. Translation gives CASSLIAGLAVASTDTQYF.

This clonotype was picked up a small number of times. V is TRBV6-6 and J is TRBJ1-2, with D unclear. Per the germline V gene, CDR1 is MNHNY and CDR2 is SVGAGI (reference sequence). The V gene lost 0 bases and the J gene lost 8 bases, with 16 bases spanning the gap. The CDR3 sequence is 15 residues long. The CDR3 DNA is TGTGCCAGCAGTTACTCAGAAAGGGCCTCCCTGGGCTACACCTTC. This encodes CASSYSERASLGYTF.

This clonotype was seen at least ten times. This CDR3 is CSAPTGAYGANVLTF. Written as DNA, the CDR3 is TGCAGTGCTCCGACAGGGGCATATGGGGCCAACGTCCTGACTTTC. This chain uses TRBV20-1 with TRBJ2-6; 8 bases fit TRBD1. V shed 5 bases and J 3 bases; nucleotides not matched to a gene: 6. Germline V gives CDR1 DFQATT, CDR2 SNEGSKA (reference sequence). The CDR3 contains 15 residues.

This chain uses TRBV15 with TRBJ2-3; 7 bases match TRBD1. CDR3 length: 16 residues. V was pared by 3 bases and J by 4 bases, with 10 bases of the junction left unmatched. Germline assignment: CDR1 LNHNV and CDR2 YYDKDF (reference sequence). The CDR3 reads CATSREPTGLPDTQYF. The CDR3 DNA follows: TGTGCCACCAGCAGGGAACCGACAGGGCTTCCAGATACGCAGTATTTT.

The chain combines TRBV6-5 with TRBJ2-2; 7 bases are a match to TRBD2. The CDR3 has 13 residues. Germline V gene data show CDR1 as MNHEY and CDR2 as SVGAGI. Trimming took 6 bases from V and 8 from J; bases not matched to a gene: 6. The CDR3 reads CASRAGVPGELFF. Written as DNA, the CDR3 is TGTGCCAGCAGGGCGGGGGTTCCGGGGGAGCTGTTTTTT.

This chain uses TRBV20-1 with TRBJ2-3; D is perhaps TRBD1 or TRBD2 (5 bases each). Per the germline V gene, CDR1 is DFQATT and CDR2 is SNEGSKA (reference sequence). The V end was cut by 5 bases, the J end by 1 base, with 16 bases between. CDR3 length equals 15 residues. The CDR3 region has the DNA TGCAGTGCTTCATACCGGGACGGACGCACAGATACGCAGTATTTT. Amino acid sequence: CSASYRDGRTDTQYF.

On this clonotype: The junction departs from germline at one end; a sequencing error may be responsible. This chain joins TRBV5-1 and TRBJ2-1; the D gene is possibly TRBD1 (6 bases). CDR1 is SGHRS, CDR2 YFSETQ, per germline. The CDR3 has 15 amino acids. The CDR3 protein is CAGSFGTGIMNEQFF. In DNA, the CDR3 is TGCGCCGGCAGCTTCGGTACAGGGATAATGAATGAGCAGTTCTTC.

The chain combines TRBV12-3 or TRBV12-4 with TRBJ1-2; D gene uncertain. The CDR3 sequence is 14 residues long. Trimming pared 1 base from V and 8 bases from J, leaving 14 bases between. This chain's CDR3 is CASSLDLAGGGYTF. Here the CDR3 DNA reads TGTGCCAGCAGTTTAGATCTGGCGGGTGGCGGCTACACCTTC.

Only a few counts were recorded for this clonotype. CDR3 sequence: CASSSPRRKVQPQHF. The CDR3 DNA reads as TGTGCCAGCAGTTCCCCGCGGAGGAAGGTTCAGCCCCAGCATTTT. This chain links TRBV28 with TRBJ1-5; unclear D gene. V lost 4 bases to trimming and J lost 6 bases, with 16 bases between them. This CDR3 spans 15 amino acids. The germline V gene encodes CDR1 MDHEN and CDR2 SYDVKM.

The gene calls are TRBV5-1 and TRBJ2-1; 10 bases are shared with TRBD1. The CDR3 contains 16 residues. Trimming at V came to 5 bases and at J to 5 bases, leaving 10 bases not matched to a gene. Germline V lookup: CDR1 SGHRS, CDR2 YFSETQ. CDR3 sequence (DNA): TGCGCCAGCAGTCTCATGGGACAGGGGTGGGACAATGAGCAGTTCTTC. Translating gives CASSLMGQGWDNEQFF.

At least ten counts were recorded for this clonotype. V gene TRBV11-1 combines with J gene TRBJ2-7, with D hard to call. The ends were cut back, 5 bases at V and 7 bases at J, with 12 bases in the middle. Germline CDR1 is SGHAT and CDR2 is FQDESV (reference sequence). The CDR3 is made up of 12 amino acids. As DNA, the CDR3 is TGTGCCAGCAGCCCTTCGGCCTTGGAGCAGTACTTC. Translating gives CASSPSALEQYF.

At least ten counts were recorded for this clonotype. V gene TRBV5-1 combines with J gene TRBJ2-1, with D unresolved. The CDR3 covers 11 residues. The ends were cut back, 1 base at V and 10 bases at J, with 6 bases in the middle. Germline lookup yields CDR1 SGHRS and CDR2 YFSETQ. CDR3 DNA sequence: TGCGCCAGCAGCTTGTTCGGAGAGCAGTTCTTC. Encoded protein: CASSLFGEQFF.

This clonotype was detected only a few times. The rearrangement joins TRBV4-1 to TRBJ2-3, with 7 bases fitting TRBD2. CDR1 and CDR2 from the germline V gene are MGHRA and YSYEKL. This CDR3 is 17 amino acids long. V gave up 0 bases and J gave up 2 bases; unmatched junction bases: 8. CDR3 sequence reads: CASSQDRWGGPTDTQYF. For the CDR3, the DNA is TGCGCCAGCAGCCAAGATCGGTGGGGGGGACCCACAGATACGCAGTATTTT.

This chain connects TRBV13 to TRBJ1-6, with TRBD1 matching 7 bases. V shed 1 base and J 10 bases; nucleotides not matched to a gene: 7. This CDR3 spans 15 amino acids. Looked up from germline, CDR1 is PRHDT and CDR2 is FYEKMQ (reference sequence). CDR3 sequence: CASSLAGRGRSPLHF. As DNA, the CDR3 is TGTGCCAGCAGCTTAGCGGGCAGGGGGAGATCACCCCTCCACTTT.

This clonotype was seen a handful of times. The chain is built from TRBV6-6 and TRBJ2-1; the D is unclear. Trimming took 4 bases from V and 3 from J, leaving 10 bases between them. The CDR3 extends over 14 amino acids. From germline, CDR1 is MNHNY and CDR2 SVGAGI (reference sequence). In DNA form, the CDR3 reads TGTGCCAGCAGTTTAGACCGGCTCTACAATGAGCAGTTCTTC. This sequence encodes CASSLDRLYNEQFF.

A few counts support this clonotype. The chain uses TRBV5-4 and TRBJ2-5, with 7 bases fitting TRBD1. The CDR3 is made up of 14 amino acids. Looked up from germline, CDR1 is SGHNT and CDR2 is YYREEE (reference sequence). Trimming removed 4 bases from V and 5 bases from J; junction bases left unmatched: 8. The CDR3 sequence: CASSGTGVTETQYF. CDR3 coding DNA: TGTGCCAGCAGCGGCACAGGGGTTACGGAGACCCAGTACTTC.

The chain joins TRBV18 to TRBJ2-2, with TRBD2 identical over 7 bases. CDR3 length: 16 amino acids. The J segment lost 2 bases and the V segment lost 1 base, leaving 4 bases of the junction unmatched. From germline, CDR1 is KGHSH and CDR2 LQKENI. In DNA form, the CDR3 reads TGTGCCAGCTCACCACGCCTAGCGGTAAACACCGGGGAGCTGTTTTTT. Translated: CASSPRLAVNTGELFF.

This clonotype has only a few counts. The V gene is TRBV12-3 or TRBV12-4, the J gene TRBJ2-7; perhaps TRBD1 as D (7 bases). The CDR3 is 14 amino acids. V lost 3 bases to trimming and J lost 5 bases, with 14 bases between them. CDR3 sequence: CASSFGDREDEQYF. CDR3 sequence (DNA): TGTGCCAGCAGTTTCGGAGACAGGGAGGACGAGCAGTACTTC.

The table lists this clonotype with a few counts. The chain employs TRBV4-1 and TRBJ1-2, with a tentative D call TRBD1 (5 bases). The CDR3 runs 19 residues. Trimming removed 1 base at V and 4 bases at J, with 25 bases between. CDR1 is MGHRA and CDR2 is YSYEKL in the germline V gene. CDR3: CASSQGGFGRTNQPYGYTF. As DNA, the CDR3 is TGCGCCAGCAGCCAAGGGGGGTTTGGACGCACAAACCAACCCTATGGCTACACCTTC.

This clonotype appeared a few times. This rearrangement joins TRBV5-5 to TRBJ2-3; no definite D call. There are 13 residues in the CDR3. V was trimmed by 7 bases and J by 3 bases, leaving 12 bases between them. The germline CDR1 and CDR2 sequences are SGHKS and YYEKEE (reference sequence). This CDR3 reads CASWRGTTDTQYF. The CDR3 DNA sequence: TGTGCCAGCTGGAGAGGTACAACAGATACGCAGTATTTT.

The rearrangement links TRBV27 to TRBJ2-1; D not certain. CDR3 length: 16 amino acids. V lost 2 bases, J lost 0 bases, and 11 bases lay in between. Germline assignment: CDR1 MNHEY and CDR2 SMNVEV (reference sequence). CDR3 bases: TGTGCCAGCAGTTTAGAGTGGGCCTACTCCTACAATGAGCAGTTCTTC. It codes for CASSLEWAYSYNEQFF.

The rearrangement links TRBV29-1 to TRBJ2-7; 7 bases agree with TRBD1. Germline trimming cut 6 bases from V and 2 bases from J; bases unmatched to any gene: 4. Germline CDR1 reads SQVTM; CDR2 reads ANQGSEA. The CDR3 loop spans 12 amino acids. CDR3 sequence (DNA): TGCAGCGTGACAGGGTCCACCTACGAGCAGTACTTC. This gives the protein CSVTGSTYEQYF.

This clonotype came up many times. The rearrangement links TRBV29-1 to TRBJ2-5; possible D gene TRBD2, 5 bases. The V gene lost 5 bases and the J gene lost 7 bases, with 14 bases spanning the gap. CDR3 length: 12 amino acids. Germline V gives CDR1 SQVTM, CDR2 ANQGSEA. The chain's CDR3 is CSVRTEAGTQYF. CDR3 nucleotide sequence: TGCAGCGTTAGGACGGAGGCCGGGACCCAGTACTTC. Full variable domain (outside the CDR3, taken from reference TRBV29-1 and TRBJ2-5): SAVISQKPSRDICQRGTSLTIQCQVDSQVTMMFWYRQQPGQSLTLIATANQGSEATYESGFVIDKFPISRPNLTFSTLTVSNMSPEDSSIYLCSVRTEAGTQYFGPGTRLLVL.

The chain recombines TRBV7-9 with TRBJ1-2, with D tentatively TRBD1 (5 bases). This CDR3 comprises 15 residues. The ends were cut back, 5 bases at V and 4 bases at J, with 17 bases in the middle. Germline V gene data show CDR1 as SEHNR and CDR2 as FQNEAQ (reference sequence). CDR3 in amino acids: CASSLKGTQVYGYTF. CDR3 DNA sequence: TGTGCCAGCAGCCTCAAGGGGACCCAGGTCTATGGCTACACCTTC.